This paragraph covers one T cell receptor beta chain sequence. The antigen remains unidentified. The data were taken from a study of T cell responses to AZD1222 COVID-19 vaccine. Study observations and caveats: Spike was spanned by vaccine-associated CD4 TCRs, which were dominant at 160-218 and 743-854. Two AZD1222 administrations were followed by greater Spike-specific TCR breadth and depth. A mostly white British donor set with more females was recruited, and clonal diversity was possibly underestimated.

Assay used: immunoSEQ multiplex PCR; TCRdb lists only in-frame clones, some missing. The sample has some 180,000 clones, roughly 92% seen once. Pooled in the analysis were second doses at about 4 or about 12 weeks. The sequencing used peripheral blood, collected 28 days after the second AZD1222 dose. The sequence came from an adult who received the AZD1222 COVID-19 vaccine.

The CDR3 is CASSLEGAAADTQYF. The DNA of the CDR3 is TGCGCCAGCAGCTTGGAGGGAGCCGCGGCAGATACGCAGTATTTT. The V call is TRBV5-1, the J call TRBJ2-3; possible D gene TRBD2, 5 bases. Deletions cut 0 bases from V and 4 bases from J, with 12 bases between. Germline-derived CDR1 and CDR2 are SGHRS and YFSETQ. The CDR3 loop spans 15 amino acids.